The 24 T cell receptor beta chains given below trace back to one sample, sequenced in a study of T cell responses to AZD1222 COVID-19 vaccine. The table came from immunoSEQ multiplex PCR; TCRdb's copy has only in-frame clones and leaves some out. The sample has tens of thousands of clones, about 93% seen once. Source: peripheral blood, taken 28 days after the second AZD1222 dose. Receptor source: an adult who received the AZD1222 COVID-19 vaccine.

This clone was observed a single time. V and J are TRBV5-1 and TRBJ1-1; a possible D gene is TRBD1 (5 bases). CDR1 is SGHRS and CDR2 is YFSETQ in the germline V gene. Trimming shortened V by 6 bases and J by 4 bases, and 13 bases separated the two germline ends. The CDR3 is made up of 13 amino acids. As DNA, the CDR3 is TGCGCCAGCACCTTTAGTGGGGCCACTGAAGCTTTCTTT. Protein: CASTFSGATEAFF.

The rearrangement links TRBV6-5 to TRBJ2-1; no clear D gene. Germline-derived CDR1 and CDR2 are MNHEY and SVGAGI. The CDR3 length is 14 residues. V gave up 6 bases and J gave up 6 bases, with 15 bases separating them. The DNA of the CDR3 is TGTGCCAGCAGAACCTACACGGGCGGCAATGAGCAGTTCTTC. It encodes CASRTYTGGNEQFF.

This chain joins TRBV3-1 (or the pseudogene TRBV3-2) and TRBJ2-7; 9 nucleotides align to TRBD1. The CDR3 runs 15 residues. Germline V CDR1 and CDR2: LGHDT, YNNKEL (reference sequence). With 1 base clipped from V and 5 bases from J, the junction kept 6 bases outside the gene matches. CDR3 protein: CASSQGQGDQDEQYF. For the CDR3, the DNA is TGTGCCAGCAGCCAAGGACAGGGGGATCAGGACGAGCAGTACTTC.

CDR3 coding DNA: TGTGCCAGTAGTGGCAAAGTGGGCGAGTATGGCTACACCTTC. This codes for CASSGKVGEYGYTF. This sequence joins TRBV19 and TRBJ1-2, with D uncertain. The V end lost 5 bases, the J end lost 5 bases, and 15 bases lay between the germline ends. The germline gives CDR1 LNHDA, CDR2 SQIVND (reference sequence). This CDR3 spans 14 amino acids.

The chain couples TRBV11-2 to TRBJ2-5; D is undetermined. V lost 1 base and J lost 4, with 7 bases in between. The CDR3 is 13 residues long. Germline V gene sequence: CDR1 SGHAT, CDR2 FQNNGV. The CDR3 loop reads CASSLGLAETQYF. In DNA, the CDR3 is TGTGCCAGCAGCTTAGGCTTAGCAGAGACCCAGTACTTC.

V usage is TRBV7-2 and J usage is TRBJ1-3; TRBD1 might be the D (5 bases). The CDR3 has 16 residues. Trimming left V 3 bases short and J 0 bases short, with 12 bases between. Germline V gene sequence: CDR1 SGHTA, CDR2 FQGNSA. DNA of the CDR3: TGTGCCAGCAGCTTTGGGGGGGTAGTCTCTGGAAACACCATATATTTT. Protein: CASSFGGVVSGNTIYF. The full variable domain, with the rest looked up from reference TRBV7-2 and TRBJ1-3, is GAGVSQSPSNKVTEKGKDVELRCDPISGHTALYWYRQSLGQGLEFLIYFQGNSAPDKSGLPSDRFSAERTGGSVSTLTIQRTQQEDSAVYLCASSFGGVVSGNTIYFGEGSWLTVV.

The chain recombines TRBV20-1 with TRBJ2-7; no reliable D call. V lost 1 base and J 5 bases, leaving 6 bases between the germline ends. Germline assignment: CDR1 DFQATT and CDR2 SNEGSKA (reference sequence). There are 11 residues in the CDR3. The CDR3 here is CSARGQNEQYF. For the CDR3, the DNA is TGCAGTGCTAGAGGCCAGAACGAGCAGTACTTC.

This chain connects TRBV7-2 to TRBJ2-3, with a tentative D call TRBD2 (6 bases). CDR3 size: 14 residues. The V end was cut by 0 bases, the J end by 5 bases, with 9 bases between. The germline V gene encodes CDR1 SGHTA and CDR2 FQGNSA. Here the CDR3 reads CASSLAGGRDTQYF. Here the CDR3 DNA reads TGTGCCAGCAGCTTAGCGGGGGGTCGAGATACGCAGTATTTT.

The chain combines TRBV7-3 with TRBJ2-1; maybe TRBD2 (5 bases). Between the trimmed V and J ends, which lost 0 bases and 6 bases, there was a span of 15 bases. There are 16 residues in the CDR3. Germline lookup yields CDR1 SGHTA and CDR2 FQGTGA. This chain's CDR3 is CASSLTAGPPGNEQFF. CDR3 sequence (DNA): TGTGCCAGCAGCTTAACGGCGGGCCCCCCGGGCAATGAGCAGTTCTTC. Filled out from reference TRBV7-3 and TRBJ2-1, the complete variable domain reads GAGVSQTPSNKVTEKGKYVELRCDPISGHTALYWYRQSLGQGPEFLIYFQGTGAADDSGLPNDRFFAVRPEGSVSTLKIQRTERGDSAVYLCASSLTAGPPGNEQFFGPGTRLTVL.

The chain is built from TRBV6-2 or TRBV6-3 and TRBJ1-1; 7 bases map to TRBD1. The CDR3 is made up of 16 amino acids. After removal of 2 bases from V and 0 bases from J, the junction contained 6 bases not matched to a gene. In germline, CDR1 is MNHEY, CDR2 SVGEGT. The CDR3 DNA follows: TGTGCCAGCAGTTACATTCCGACAGGGATGAACACTGAAGCTTTCTTT. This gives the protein CASSYIPTGMNTEAFF.

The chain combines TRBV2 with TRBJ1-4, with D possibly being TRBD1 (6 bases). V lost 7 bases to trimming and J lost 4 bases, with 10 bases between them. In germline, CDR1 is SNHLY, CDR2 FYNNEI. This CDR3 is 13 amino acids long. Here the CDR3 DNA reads TGTGCCAGCAAACAGGGTGTTAATGAAAAACTGTTTTTT. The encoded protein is CASKQGVNEKLFF.

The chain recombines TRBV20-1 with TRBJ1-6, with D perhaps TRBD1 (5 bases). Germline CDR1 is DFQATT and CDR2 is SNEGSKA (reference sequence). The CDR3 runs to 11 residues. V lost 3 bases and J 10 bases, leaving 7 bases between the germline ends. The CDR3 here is CSASGDSPLHF. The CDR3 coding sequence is TGCAGTGCTAGCGGGGACTCACCCCTCCACTTT.

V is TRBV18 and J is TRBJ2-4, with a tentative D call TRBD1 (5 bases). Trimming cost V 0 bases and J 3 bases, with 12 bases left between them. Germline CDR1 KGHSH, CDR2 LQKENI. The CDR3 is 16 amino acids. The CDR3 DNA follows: TGTGCCAGCTCACCACCTCAGGGTATAGTCAAAAACATTCAGTACTTC. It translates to CASSPPQGIVKNIQYF.

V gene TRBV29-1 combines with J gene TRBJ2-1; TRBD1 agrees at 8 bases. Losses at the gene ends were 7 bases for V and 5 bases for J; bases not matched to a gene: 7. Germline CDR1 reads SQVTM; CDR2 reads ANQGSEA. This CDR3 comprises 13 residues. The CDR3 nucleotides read TGCAGCGCACCCGGGACAGGAAACAATGAGCAGTTCTTC. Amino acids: CSAPGTGNNEQFF.

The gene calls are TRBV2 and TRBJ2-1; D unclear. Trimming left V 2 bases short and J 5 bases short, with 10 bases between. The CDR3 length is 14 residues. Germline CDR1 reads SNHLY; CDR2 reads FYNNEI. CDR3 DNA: TGTGCCAGCAGTGAACGATTGGGTAACAATGAGCAGTTCTTC. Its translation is CASSERLGNNEQFF.

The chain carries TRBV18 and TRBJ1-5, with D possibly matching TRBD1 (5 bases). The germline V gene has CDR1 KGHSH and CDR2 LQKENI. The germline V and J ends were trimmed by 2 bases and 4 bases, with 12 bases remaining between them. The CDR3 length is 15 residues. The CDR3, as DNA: TGTGCCAGCTCACCAAGAGAGACAGTAAATCAGCCCCAGCATTTT. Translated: CASSPRETVNQPQHF.

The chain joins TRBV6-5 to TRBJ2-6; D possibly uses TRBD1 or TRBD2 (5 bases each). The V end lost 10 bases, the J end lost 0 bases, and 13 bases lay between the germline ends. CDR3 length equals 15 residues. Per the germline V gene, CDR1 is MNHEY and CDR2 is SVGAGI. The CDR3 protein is CATAGGHSGANVLTF. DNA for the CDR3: TGTGCCACCGCGGGTGGACACTCTGGGGCCAACGTCCTGACTTTC.

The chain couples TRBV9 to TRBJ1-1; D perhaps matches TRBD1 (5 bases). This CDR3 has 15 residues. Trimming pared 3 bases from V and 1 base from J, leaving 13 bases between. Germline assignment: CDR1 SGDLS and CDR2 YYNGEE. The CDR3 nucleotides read TGTGCCAGCAGCGCGGGGGGATCAAGGAACACTGAAGCTTTCTTT. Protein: CASSAGGSRNTEAFF.

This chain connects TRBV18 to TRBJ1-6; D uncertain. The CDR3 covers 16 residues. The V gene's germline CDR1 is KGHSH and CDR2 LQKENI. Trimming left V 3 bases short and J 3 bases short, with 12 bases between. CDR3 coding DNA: TGTGCCAGCTCACCTACCCCGGGAATCTATAATTCACCCCTCCACTTT. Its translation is CASSPTPGIYNSPLHF. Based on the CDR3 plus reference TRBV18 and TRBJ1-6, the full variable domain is NAGVMQNPRHLVRRRGQEARLRCSPMKGHSHVYWYRQLPEEGLKFMVYLQKENIIDESGMPKERFSAEFPKEGPSILRIQQVVRGDSAAYFCASSPTPGIYNSPLHFGNGTRLTVT.

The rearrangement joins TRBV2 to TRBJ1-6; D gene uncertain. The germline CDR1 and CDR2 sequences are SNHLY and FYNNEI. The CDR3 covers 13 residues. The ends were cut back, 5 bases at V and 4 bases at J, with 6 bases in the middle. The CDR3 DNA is TGTGCCAGCAGTCTTTCATATAATTCACCCCTCCACTTT. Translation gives CASSLSYNSPLHF.

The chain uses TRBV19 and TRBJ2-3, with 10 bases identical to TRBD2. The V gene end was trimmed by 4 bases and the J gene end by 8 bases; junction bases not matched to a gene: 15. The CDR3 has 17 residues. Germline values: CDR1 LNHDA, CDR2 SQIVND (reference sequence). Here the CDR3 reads CASSTHFIAGGSATQYF. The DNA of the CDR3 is TGTGCCAGTAGTACCCACTTCATAGCGGGGGGATCGGCTACGCAGTATTTT.

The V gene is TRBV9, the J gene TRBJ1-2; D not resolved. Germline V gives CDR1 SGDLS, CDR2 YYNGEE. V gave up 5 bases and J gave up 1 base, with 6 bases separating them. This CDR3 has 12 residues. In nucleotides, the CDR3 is TGTGCCAGCAGTGCGAGTAACTATGGCTACACCTTC. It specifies CASSASNYGYTF.

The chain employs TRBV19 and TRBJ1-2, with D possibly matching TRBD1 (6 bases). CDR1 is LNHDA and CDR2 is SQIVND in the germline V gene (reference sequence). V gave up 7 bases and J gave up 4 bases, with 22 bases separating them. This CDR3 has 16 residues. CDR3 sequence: CASNLRGIRAVYGYTF. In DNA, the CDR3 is TGTGCCAGTAATCTTAGGGGGATCCGGGCTGTCTATGGCTACACCTTC.

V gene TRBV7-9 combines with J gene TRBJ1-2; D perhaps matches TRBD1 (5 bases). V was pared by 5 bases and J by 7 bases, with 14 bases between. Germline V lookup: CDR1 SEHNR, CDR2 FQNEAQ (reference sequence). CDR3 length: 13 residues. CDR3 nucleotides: TGTGCCAGCAGCCCTGGACATACACTTGGCTACACCTTC. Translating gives CASSPGHTLGYTF. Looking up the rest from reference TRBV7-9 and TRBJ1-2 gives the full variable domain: DTGVSQNPRHKITKRGQNVTFRCDPISEHNRLYWYRQTLGQGPEFLTYFQNEAQLEKSRLLSDRFSAERPKGSFSTLEIQRTEQGDSAMYLCASSPGHTLGYTFGSGTRLTVV.